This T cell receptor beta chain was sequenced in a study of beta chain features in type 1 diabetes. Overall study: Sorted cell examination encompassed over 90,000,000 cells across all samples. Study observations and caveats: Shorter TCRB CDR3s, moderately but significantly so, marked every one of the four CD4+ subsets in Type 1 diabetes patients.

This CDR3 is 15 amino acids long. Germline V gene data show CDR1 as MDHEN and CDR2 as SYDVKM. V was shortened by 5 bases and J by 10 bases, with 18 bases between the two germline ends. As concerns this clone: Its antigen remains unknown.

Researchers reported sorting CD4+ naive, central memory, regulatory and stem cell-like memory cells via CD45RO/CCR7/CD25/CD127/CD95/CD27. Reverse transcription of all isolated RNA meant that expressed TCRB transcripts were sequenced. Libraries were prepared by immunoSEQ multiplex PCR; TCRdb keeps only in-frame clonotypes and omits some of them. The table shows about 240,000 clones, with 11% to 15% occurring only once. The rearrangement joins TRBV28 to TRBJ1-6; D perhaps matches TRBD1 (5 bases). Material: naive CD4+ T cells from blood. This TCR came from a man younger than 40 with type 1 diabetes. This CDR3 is CASSAGGTTRSPLHF. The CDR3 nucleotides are TGTGCCAGCAGTGCCGGGGGGACCACCAGATCACCCCTCCACTTT.